This T cell receptor beta chain is from a study of T cell repertoires in ileal Crohn's disease. Regarding the study as a whole: Active smokers at surgery had more clonal expansions than non-smokers. Sorted CD8 T cells held more high-frequency clones than CD4.

A remark on this clone: Its matching antigen is unknown.

CDR1 and CDR2 (germline): SGHNT, YYREEE (reference sequence). Trimming removed 3 bases from V and 0 bases from J, with 13 bases in between. The CDR3 is 17 amino acids. Assay: immunoSEQ multiplex PCR; the TCRdb copy retains only in-frame clones and omits some. The sample shows several thousand clones, about four fifths of them seen only once. Material: ileal tissue. This sequence joins TRBV5-4 and TRBJ2-6; D is perhaps TRBD1 (6 bases). The receptor's source is an adult with Crohn's disease. In nucleotides, the CDR3 is TGTGCCAGCAGCTCGGGACACTTAGTCTCTGGGGCCAACGTCCTGACTTTC. This gives the protein CASSSGHLVSGANVLTF. Full variable domain (rest looked up from reference TRBV5-4 and TRBJ2-6): ETGVTQSPTHLIKTRGQQVTLRCSSQSGHNTVSWYQQALGQGPQFIFQYYREEENGRGNFPPRFSGLQFPNYSSELNVNALELDDSALYLCASSSGHLVSGANVLTFGAGSRLTVL.